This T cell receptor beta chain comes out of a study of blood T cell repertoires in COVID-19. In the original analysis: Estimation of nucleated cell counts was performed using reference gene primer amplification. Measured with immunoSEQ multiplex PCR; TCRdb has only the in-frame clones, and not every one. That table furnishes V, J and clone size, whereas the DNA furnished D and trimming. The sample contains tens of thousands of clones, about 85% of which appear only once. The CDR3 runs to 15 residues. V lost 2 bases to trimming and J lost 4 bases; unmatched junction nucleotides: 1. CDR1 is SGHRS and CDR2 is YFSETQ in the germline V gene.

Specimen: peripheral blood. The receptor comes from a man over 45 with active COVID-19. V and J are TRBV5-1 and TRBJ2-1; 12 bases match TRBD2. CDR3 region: CASSLLAGGYNEQFF. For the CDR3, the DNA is TGCGCCAGCAGCTTACTAGCGGGGGGATACAATGAGCAGTTCTTC. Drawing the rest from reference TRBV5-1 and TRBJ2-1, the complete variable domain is KAGVTQTPRYLIKTRGQQVTLSCSPISGHRSVSWYQQTPGQGLQFLFEYFSETQRNKGNFPGRFSGRQFSNSRSEMNVSTLELGDSALYLCASSLLAGGYNEQFFGPGTRLTVL.